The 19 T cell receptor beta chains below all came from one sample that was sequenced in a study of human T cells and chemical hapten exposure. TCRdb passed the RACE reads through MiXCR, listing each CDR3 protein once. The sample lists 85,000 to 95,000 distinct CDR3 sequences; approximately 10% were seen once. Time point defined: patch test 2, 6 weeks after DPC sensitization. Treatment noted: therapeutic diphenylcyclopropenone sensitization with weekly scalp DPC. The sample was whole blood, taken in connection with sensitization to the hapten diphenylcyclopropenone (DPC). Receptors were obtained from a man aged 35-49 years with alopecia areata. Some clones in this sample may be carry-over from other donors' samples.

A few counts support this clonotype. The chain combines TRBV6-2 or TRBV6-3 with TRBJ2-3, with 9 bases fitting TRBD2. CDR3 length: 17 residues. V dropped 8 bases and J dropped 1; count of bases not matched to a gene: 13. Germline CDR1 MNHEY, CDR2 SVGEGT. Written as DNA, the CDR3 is TGTGCCAGCGGACCTAGCGGGGCCGTCGGAGGCACAGATACGCAGTATTTT. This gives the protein CASGPSGAVGGTDTQYF.

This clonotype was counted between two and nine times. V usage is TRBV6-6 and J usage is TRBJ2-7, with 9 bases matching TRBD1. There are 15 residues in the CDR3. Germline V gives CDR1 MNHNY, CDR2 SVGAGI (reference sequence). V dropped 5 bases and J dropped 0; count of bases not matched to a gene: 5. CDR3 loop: CASSTPDRGSYEQYV. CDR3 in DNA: TGTGCCAGCAGTACCCCGGACAGGGGCTCCTACGAGCAGTACGTC.

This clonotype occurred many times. The CDR3 DNA reads as TGTGCCAGCAGCCCCAAGCGGACAGGGGCTTACAATGAGCAGTTCTTC. It encodes CASSPKRTGAYNEQFF. The rearrangement joins TRBV4-2 to TRBJ2-1, with TRBD1 matching over 9 bases. CDR3 length: 16 amino acids. J lost 4 bases, V lost 4 bases, and 8 bases had no gene match. Germline values: CDR1 LGHNA, CDR2 YNFKEQ.

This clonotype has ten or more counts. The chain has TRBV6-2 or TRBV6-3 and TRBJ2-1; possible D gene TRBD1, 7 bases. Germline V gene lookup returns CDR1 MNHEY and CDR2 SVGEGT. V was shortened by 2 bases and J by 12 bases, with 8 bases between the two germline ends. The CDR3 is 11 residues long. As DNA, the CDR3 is TGTGCCAGCAGTTACCAGGGGGGGCAGTTCTTC. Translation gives CASSYQGGQFF.

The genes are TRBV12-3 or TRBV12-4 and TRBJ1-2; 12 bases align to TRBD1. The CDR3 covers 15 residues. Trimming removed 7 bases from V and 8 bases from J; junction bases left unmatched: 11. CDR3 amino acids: CASTSYGTGGKGYTF. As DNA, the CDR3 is TGTGCCAGCACCTCCTATGGGACAGGGGGCAAGGGCTACACCTTC.

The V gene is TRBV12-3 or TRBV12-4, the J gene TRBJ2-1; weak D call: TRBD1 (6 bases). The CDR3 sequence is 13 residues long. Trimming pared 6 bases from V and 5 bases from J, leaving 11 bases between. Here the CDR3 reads CASSQNRDNEQFF. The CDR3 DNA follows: TGTGCCAGCAGCCAAAACAGGGACAATGAGCAGTTCTTC.

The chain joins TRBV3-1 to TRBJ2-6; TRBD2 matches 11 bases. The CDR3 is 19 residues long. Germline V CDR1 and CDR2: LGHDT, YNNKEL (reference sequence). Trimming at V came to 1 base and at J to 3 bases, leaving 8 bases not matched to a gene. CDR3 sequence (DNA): TGTGCCAGCAGCCAAGGTGGGACTAGCGGAGGAGGTGGGGCCAACGTCCTGACTTTC. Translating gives CASSQGGTSGGGGANVLTF. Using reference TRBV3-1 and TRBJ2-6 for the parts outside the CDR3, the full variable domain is DTAVSQTPKYLVTQMGNDKSIKCEQNLGHDTMYWYKQDSKKFLKIMFSYNNKELIINETVPNRFSPKSPDKAHLNLHINSLELGDSAVYFCASSQGGTSGGGGANVLTFGAGSRLTVL.

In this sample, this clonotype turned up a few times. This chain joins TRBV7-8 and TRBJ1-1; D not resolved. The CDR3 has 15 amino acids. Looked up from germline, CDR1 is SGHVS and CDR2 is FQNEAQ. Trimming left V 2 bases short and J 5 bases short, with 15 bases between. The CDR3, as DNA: TGTGCCAGCAGCTTAAGGACGGACCTGAGGACTGAAGCTTTCTTT. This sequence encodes CASSLRTDLRTEAFF.

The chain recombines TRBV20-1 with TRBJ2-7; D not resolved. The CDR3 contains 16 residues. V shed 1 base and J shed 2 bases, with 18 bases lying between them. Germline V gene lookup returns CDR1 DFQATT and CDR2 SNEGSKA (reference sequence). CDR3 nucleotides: TGCAGTGCTAGAGTGGAAGTAGGTCCCTTTACCTACGAGCAGTACGTC. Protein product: CSARVEVGPFTYEQYV.

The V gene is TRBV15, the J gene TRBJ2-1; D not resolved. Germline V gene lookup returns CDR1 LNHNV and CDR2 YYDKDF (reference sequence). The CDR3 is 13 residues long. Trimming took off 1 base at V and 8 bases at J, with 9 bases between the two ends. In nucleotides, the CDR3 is TGTGCCACCAGCAGAGCCAGGCGCGATGAGCAGTTCTTC. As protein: CATSRARRDEQFF. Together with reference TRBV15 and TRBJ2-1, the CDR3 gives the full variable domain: DAMVIQNPRYQVTQFGKPVTLSCSQTLNHNVMYWYQQKSSQAPKLLFHYYDKDFNNEADTPDNFQSRRPNTSFCFLDIRSPGLGDTAMYLCATSRARRDEQFFGPGTRLTVL.

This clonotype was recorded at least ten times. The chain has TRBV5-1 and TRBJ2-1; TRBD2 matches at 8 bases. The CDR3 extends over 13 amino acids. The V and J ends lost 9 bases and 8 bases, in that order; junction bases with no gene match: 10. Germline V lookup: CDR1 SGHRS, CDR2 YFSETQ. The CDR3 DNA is TGCGCCACCAACTGGGACGGGAGGGATGAGCAGTTCTTC. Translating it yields CATNWDGRDEQFF.

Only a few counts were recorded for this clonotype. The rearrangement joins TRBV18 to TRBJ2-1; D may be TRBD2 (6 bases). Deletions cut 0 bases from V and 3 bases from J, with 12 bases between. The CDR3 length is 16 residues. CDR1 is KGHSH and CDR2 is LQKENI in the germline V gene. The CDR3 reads CASSPPGLDYYNEQFF. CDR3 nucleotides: TGTGCCAGCTCACCACCGGGACTCGACTACTACAATGAGCAGTTCTTC.

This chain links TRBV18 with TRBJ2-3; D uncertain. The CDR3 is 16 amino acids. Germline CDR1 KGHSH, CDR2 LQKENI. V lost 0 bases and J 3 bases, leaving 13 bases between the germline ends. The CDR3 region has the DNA TGTGCCAGCTCACCACCGGGAATCCTCCGAACAGATACGCAGTATTTT. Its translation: CASSPPGILRTDTQYF.

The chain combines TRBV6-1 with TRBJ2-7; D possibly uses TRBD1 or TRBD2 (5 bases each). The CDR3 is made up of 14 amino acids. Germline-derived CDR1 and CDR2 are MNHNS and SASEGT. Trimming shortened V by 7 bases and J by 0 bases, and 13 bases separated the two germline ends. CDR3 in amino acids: CASNPWGNSYEQYV. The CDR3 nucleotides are TGTGCCAGCAACCCCTGGGGGAACTCCTACGAGCAGTACGTC.

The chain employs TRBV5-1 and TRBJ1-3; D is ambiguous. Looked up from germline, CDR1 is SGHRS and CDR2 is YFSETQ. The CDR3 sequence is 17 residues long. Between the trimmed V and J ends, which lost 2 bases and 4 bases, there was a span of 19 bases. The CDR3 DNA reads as TGCGCCAGCAGCTTTGATCCCGCGAGGTCAAACGGAAACACCATATATTTT. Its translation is CASSFDPARSNGNTIYF.

The CDR3 loop reads CASSFTGASGNQPQHF. CDR3 coding DNA: TGTGCCAGCAGTTTCACAGGGGCTTCGGGCAATCAGCCCCAGCATTTT. V usage is TRBV6-2 or TRBV6-3 and J usage is TRBJ1-5; 7 nucleotides match TRBD1. Germline CDR1 reads MNHEY; CDR2 reads SVGEGT. Trimming at V came to 4 bases and at J to 2 bases, leaving 8 bases not matched to a gene. CDR3 size: 16 residues.

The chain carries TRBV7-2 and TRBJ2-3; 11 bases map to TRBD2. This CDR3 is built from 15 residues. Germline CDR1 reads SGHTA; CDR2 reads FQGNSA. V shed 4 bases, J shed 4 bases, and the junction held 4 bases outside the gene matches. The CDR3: CASSSLAGAPDTQYF. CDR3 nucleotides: TGTGCCAGCAGCTCACTAGCGGGAGCCCCAGATACGCAGTATTTT.

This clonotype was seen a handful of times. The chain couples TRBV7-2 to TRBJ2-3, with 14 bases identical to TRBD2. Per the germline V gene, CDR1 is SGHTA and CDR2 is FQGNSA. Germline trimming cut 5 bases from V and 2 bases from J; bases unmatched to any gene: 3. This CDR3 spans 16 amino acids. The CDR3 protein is CASSRTSGRPTDTQYF. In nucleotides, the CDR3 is TGTGCCAGCAGCAGGACTAGCGGGAGGCCCACAGATACGCAGTATTTT.

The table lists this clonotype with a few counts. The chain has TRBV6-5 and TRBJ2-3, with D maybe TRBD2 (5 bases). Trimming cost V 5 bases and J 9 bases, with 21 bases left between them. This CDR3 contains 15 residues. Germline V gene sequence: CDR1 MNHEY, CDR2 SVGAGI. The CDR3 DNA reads TGTGCCAGCAGTGATATTAGCGACGGAAAGTTCACGCAGTATTTT. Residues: CASSDISDGKFTQYF.